The 17 T cell receptor beta chains below were found in one sample sequenced in a study of blood T cells in healthy people across ages. Next came a second PCR, run for about 6 to 12 cycles, which used a sample-barcoded 5' primer along with a J-beta primer mix. TCRdb ran MiXCR on the 5' RACE reads and lists one entry per CDR3 protein. Altogether about 1.6 million distinct CDR3 sequences are present, about 35% being singletons, with the ten largest covering roughly 10%. Sequenced: blood. All receptors derive from a woman aged 25-40 years in good health.

The genes are TRBV20-1 and TRBJ2-7, with a weak D call TRBD2 (5 bases). Germline V CDR1 and CDR2: DFQATT, SNEGSKA (reference sequence). V lost 5 bases and J 2 bases, leaving 13 bases between the germline ends. This CDR3 has 13 amino acids. In DNA, the CDR3 is TGCAGTGCTCATTCCGGGGTAACCTACGAGCAGTACTTC. This codes for CSAHSGVTYEQYF.

The chain couples TRBV4-2 to TRBJ1-1; a weak D match, TRBD1 (5 bases). V lost 3 bases, J lost 3 bases, and 20 bases lay in between. The CDR3 loop spans 17 amino acids. Germline V lookup: CDR1 LGHNA, CDR2 YNFKEQ. CDR3 sequence: CASSHKVGQGEDTEAFF. CDR3 bases: TGTGCCAGCAGCCACAAAGTGGGGCAGGGAGAGGACACTGAAGCTTTCTTT.

This chain connects TRBV3-1 to TRBJ1-2; D call uncertain. The CDR3 consists of 15 residues. Trimming stripped 4 bases from V and 1 base from J, with 13 bases between. The germline gives CDR1 LGHDT, CDR2 YNNKEL (reference sequence). The CDR3 reads CASSRDRLDNYGYTF. The CDR3 DNA reads as TGTGCCAGCAGCCGAGATAGATTAGATAACTATGGCTACACCTTC.

This clonotype was found a few times. The V call is TRBV27, the J call TRBJ2-3; D not resolved. Trimming removed 7 bases at V and 0 bases at J, with 14 bases between. In germline, CDR1 is MNHEY, CDR2 SMNVEV (reference sequence). The length of the CDR3 is 15 residues. The CDR3 protein is CASTSGIASTDTQYF. The CDR3 DNA follows: TGTGCCAGCACCTCTGGGATAGCTAGCACAGATACGCAGTATTTT.

The rearrangement joins TRBV12-3 or TRBV12-4 to TRBJ2-2, with D perhaps TRBD1 (6 bases). Trimming cost V 6 bases and J 0 bases, with 11 bases left between them. The CDR3 runs 15 residues. The CDR3 is CASSTGTTNTGELFF. The CDR3 DNA is TGTGCCAGCAGCACCGGGACAACGAACACCGGGGAGCTGTTTTTT.

Concerning this clonotype itself: One junction end disagrees with the germline gene, perhaps due to a read error. The chain is built from TRBV4-1 and TRBJ1-5; TRBD1 is a possible D gene (6 bases). The CDR3 spans 15 residues. The germline CDR1 and CDR2 sequences are MGHRA and YSYEKL. The CDR3: CASSVRDNSNQPQHF. The CDR3, as DNA: TGCGCCAGCAGCGTCCGGGACAATAGCAACCAGCCCCAGCATTTT.

V usage is TRBV7-8 and J usage is TRBJ2-3; 9 bases agree with TRBD2. Germline V CDR1 and CDR2: SGHVS, FQNEAQ. The junction had 8 bases not matched to a gene; V was cut back by 4 bases and J by 0 bases. CDR3 size: 17 residues. CDR3 nucleotide sequence: TGTGCCAGCAGCTATAACCCGGGACTAGCAAGCACAGATACGCAGTATTTT. Translated: CASSYNPGLASTDTQYF.

The chain links TRBV27 to TRBJ1-1; the match to TRBD1 covers 8 bases. This CDR3 contains 14 residues. V gave up 1 base and J gave up 6 bases; unmatched junction bases: 4. Per the germline V gene, CDR1 is MNHEY and CDR2 is SMNVEV (reference sequence). The CDR3 reads CASSLYGQGAEAFF. CDR3 DNA sequence: TGTGCCAGCAGTTTATACGGACAGGGAGCTGAAGCTTTCTTT.

V usage is TRBV7-9 and J usage is TRBJ1-2; D ambiguous. CDR3 length: 15 amino acids. Germline V gene data show CDR1 as SEHNR and CDR2 as FQNEAQ (reference sequence). V lost 0 bases and J lost 8, with 16 bases in between. The CDR3 region is CASSLAFPSAQGYTF. The CDR3 DNA sequence: TGTGCCAGCAGCTTAGCCTTCCCCAGTGCTCAGGGCTACACCTTC. The entire variable domain, with the rest obtained from reference TRBV7-9 and TRBJ1-2, is as follows: DTGVSQNPRHKITKRGQNVTFRCDPISEHNRLYWYRQTLGQGPEFLTYFQNEAQLEKSRLLSDRFSAERPKGSFSTLEIQRTEQGDSAMYLCASSLAFPSAQGYTFGSGTRLTVV.

CDR3 sequence reads: CASRVEGPGELFF. In nucleotides, the CDR3 is TGTGCCAGCAGGGTAGAGGGTCCCGGGGAGCTGTTTTTT. The chain employs TRBV3-1 and TRBJ2-2; D might be TRBD2 (5 bases). The CDR3 covers 13 residues. Germline V gene lookup returns CDR1 LGHDT and CDR2 YNNKEL (reference sequence). Deletions cut 6 bases from V and 6 bases from J, with 11 bases between.

V and J are TRBV12-3 or TRBV12-4 and TRBJ1-5; TRBD1 matches at 7 bases. J gave up 5 bases and V 4 bases, and 5 bases lay outside the gene matches. The CDR3 has 14 residues. CDR3 DNA: TGTGCCAGCAGTTCCCGGGACAGTCATCAGCCCCAGCATTTT. Translated: CASSSRDSHQPQHF.

This chain links TRBV15 with TRBJ2-7; D remains unclear. Trimming pared 5 bases from V and 0 bases from J, leaving 11 bases between. The CDR3 sequence is 14 residues long. Germline assignment: CDR1 LNHNV and CDR2 YYDKDF (reference sequence). The chain's CDR3 is CATSLEPGSYEQYF. CDR3 bases: TGTGCCACCAGCCTAGAGCCGGGCTCCTACGAGCAGTACTTC.

V is TRBV4-2 and J is TRBJ2-3; 9 bases are shared with TRBD2. After removal of 0 bases from V and 11 bases from J, the junction contained 12 bases not matched to a gene. Germline loops: CDR1 LGHNA, CDR2 YNFKEQ. The CDR3 consists of 16 residues. CDR3 loop: CASSQDQAGGRGMQYF. As DNA, the CDR3 is TGTGCCAGCAGCCAAGATCAAGCGGGGGGTCGAGGTATGCAGTATTTT.

V and J are TRBV18 and TRBJ2-1, with 12 bases identical to TRBD1. The CDR3 has 14 residues. Germline loops: CDR1 KGHSH, CDR2 LQKENI. V was pared by 5 bases and J by 10 bases, with 6 bases of the junction left unmatched. The CDR3 coding sequence is TGTGCCAGCTCATCGGGACAGGGGGCGCGAGAGCAGTTCTTC. Its translation is CASSSGQGAREQFF.

The DNA for the CDR3 is TGTGCCAGCAGTTTATACAGTGCAGGGGGCTATGGCTACACCTTC. This gives the protein CASSLYSAGGYGYTF. The chain has TRBV27 and TRBJ1-2; TRBD1 agrees at 7 bases. Germline CDR1 is MNHEY and CDR2 is SMNVEV (reference sequence). The CDR3 runs 15 residues. The V segment lost 1 base and the J segment 4 bases; nucleotides outside the gene matches: 6.

This clonotype occurred a few times. The rearrangement links TRBV25-1 to TRBJ1-2, with 7 positions matching TRBD1. The CDR3 loop spans 14 amino acids. Germline V gene data show CDR1 as MGHDK and CDR2 as SYGVNS. Trimming took 2 bases from V and 3 from J; bases not matched to a gene: 3. The chain's CDR3 is CASSEGTVDYGYTF. As DNA, the CDR3 is TGTGCCAGCAGTGAAGGGACAGTCGACTATGGCTACACCTTC.

The chain links TRBV2 to TRBJ2-5; TRBD2 aligns across 9 bases. The better agreement between TRBJ2-7 and the DNA end casts doubt on the J call. The germline V gene has CDR1 SNHLY and CDR2 FYNNEI. This CDR3 has 16 amino acids. The CDR3 region is CASSFTTSRGRDEQYF. The CDR3 DNA reads TGTGCCAGCAGTTTCACGACTAGTCGCGGGAGGGACGAGCAGTACTTC.